The 19 T cell receptor beta chains below all came from one sample that was sequenced in a study of Graves' ophthalmopathy and Graves' hyperthyroidism. Transcripts of RNA were the source for amplifying TCR beta CDR3 regions. Following a first-round RT-PCR that used HTBI primers, a second-round multiplex PCR was carried out. TCRdb analysed the multiplex PCR reads with MiXCR anew, one entry per CDR3 protein. This table holds approximately 640,000 distinct CDR3 sequences, approximately 39% found once. Sequenced material: peripheral blood. The source is an adult man with Graves' ophthalmopathy.

Ten or more counts support this clonotype. This rearrangement joins TRBV24-1 to TRBJ2-7, with D possibly TRBD2 on 5 matching bases. Germline V gene data show CDR1 as KGHDR and CDR2 as SFDVKD. This CDR3 is 12 amino acids long. V gave up 7 bases and J gave up 6 bases, with 12 bases separating them. The CDR3: CATSQRLGEQYF. The CDR3 bases are TGTGCCACCAGCCAGCGGCTCGGCGAGCAGTACTTC.

This clonotype was detected ten times or more. A read error may produce the germline difference seen at one junction end. The chain recombines TRBV12-3 or TRBV12-4 with TRBJ1-1; D unclear. The CDR3 covers 13 residues. CDR3 DNA sequence: TGTGCCAGCAGCTTAGGTCCCAACACTGAAGCTTTCTTT. Translation gives CASSLGPNTEAFF.

This clonotype was seen only a few times. The chain is built from TRBV19 and TRBJ2-2; possible D gene TRBD2, 6 bases. The CDR3 spans 17 residues. Germline CDR1 is LNHDA and CDR2 is SQIVND (reference sequence). The V and J ends lost 5 bases and 1 base respectively, with 17 bases between them. In DNA form, the CDR3 reads TGTGCCAGTAGTTCCCCAGGGTCTAGCGAGAACACCGGGGAGCTGTTTTTT. It yields the protein CASSSPGSSENTGELFF.

This clonotype was seen at least ten times. V is TRBV12-3 or TRBV12-4 and J is TRBJ1-5; unclear D gene. Trimming left V 5 bases short and J 2 bases short, with 16 bases between. This CDR3 comprises 16 residues. CDR3 amino acids: CASSIRGGGGNQPQHF. The CDR3 nucleotides are TGTGCCAGCAGTATACGGGGAGGTGGAGGCAATCAGCCCCAGCATTTT.

The rearrangement links TRBV10-3 to TRBJ2-5; D call uncertain. This CDR3 comprises 12 residues. V lost 5 bases and J 9 bases, leaving 13 bases between the germline ends. Germline-derived CDR1 and CDR2 are ENHRY and SYGVKD. The CDR3: CAISFIALPQYF. The CDR3 nucleotides read TGTGCCATCAGTTTTATAGCCCTCCCCCAGTACTTC.

This clonotype was seen only once. The rearrangement uses TRBV24-1 and TRBJ2-5; tentatively, D is TRBD1 (5 bases). The CDR3 runs to 14 residues. Germline loops: CDR1 KGHDR, CDR2 SFDVKD. Between the trimmed V and J ends, which lost 6 bases and 4 bases, there was a span of 14 bases. CDR3 DNA: TGTGCCACCAGTCAGAGTGGGGCAGTAGAGACCCAGTACTTC. Amino acid sequence: CATSQSGAVETQYF.

This chain links TRBV7-2 with TRBJ2-2; no reliable D call. The CDR3 extends over 15 amino acids. CDR1 and CDR2 (germline): SGHTA, FQGNSA. The V end was cut by 5 bases, the J end by 0 bases, with 10 bases between. The CDR3 region is CASSQAAANTGELFF. For the CDR3, the DNA is TGTGCCAGCAGCCAGGCAGCCGCGAACACCGGGGAGCTGTTTTTT.

This chain links TRBV15 with TRBJ2-5; 7 bases map to TRBD2. The CDR3 extends over 17 amino acids. The junction had 15 bases not matched to a gene; V was cut back by 3 bases and J by 5 bases. The germline V gene has CDR1 LNHNV and CDR2 YYDKDF (reference sequence). The CDR3 loop reads CATSSQVRARGGETQYF. DNA of the CDR3: TGTGCCACCAGCAGCCAAGTCCGAGCGCGGGGAGGGGAGACCCAGTACTTC.

This clonotype was observed many times. This chain links TRBV7-9 with TRBJ1-4; a weak D match, TRBD1 (6 bases). V lost 5 bases, J lost 4 bases, and 17 bases lay in between. The CDR3 length is 16 residues. Germline V gene data show CDR1 as SEHNR and CDR2 as FQNEAQ (reference sequence). CDR3 region: CASSHRPGQDNEKLFF. CDR3 DNA sequence: TGTGCCAGCAGCCATAGACCGGGACAAGATAATGAAAAACTGTTTTTT. Full variable domain (outside the CDR3, taken from reference TRBV7-9 and TRBJ1-4): DTGVSQNPRHKITKRGQNVTFRCDPISEHNRLYWYRQTLGQGPEFLTYFQNEAQLEKSRLLSDRFSAERPKGSFSTLEIQRTEQGDSAMYLCASSHRPGQDNEKLFFGSGTQLSVL.

The genes are TRBV10-3 and TRBJ2-7; TRBD1 is a possible D gene (7 bases). V lost 5 bases, J lost 4 bases, and 15 bases lay in between. Germline CDR1 is ENHRY and CDR2 is SYGVKD. This CDR3 has 14 amino acids. The CDR3 coding sequence is TGTGCCATCAGTTTCCAGGGGGGAGCTTACGAGCAGTACTTC. Amino acids: CAISFQGGAYEQYF.

The chain has TRBV29-1 and TRBJ2-6; D is unclear. CDR3 length: 13 residues. V shed 8 bases and J shed 0 bases, with 8 bases lying between them. Germline values: CDR1 SQVTM, CDR2 ANQGSEA. CDR3 bases: TGCAGCCAAGAGGACTCTGGGGCCAACGTCCTGACTTTC. Translation gives CSQEDSGANVLTF.

The rearrangement joins TRBV29-1 to TRBJ1-2, with TRBD1 as a possible D gene (5 bases). Germline CDR1 reads SQVTM; CDR2 reads ANQGSEA. V lost 8 bases to trimming and J lost 0 bases, with 7 bases between them. This CDR3 comprises 11 residues. The CDR3: CSLGANYGYTF. CDR3 sequence (DNA): TGCAGCTTAGGGGCTAACTATGGCTACACCTTC.

The V gene is TRBV10-3, the J gene TRBJ2-5, with D perhaps TRBD2 (5 bases). The germline V gene has CDR1 ENHRY and CDR2 SYGVKD. V lost 10 bases, J lost 2 bases, and 8 bases lay in between. The CDR3 consists of 11 residues. CDR3 sequence reads: CATGDQETQYF. In DNA, the CDR3 is TGTGCCACCGGGGATCAAGAGACCCAGTACTTC.

The rearrangement links TRBV7-6 to TRBJ2-2; TRBD2 aligns across 9 bases. This CDR3 comprises 15 residues. The V and J ends lost 5 bases and 6 bases, in that order; junction bases with no gene match: 7. Germline CDR1 and CDR2: SGHVS and FNYEAQ. CDR3 in amino acids: CASSPGTSLAGELFF. The CDR3 coding sequence is TGTGCCAGCAGCCCCGGGACTAGCCTGGCCGGGGAGCTGTTTTTT.

In this sample, this clonotype turned up many times. This chain links TRBV9 with TRBJ1-1; TRBD1 might be the D (5 bases). The germline V and J ends were trimmed by 0 bases and 7 bases, with 10 bases remaining between them. CDR1 is SGDLS, CDR2 YYNGEE, per germline. The CDR3 is 13 amino acids. The CDR3, as DNA: TGTGCCAGCAGCGTAGTAGGGACGAGTGAAGCTTTCTTT. Its protein is CASSVVGTSEAFF.

This clonotype was detected many times. The rearrangement links TRBV19 to TRBJ1-1; unclear D gene. The CDR3 spans 13 residues. Germline CDR1 is LNHDA and CDR2 is SQIVND (reference sequence). V lost 10 bases to trimming and J lost 6 bases, with 18 bases between them. CDR3 sequence: CATDGKESPEAFF. CDR3 coding DNA: TGTGCCACAGACGGAAAAGAGAGTCCTGAAGCTTTCTTT.

In this sample, this clonotype turned up many times. The chain couples TRBV19 to TRBJ1-6; D remains ambiguous. This CDR3 contains 13 residues. V shed 5 bases and J shed 7 bases, with 9 bases lying between them. Germline V gene data show CDR1 as LNHDA and CDR2 as SQIVND (reference sequence). CDR3: CASSPAGNSPLHF. The CDR3 DNA follows: TGTGCCAGTAGTCCAGCGGGAAATTCACCCCTCCACTTT.

The rearrangement uses TRBV5-1 and TRBJ2-2; D is unresolved. The CDR3 extends over 17 amino acids. Germline CDR1 is SGHRS and CDR2 is YFSETQ. Trimming stripped 1 base from V and 6 bases from J, with 19 bases between. The CDR3 nucleotides are TGCGCCAGCAGCTTGAGAGGAGTGGCCCTTATTGCCGGGGAGCTGTTTTTT. Amino acid sequence: CASSLRGVALIAGELFF.

In this sample, this clonotype turned up once. CDR3 region: CASSSANPVGTQYF. The CDR3 DNA is TGTGCCAGCAGCTCGGCCAATCCTGTGGGGACCCAGTACTTC. This chain connects TRBV7-9 to TRBJ2-5; D is uncertain. Germline assignment: CDR1 SEHNR and CDR2 FQNEAQ (reference sequence). V lost 4 bases and J 7 bases, leaving 16 bases between the germline ends. The CDR3 consists of 14 residues.